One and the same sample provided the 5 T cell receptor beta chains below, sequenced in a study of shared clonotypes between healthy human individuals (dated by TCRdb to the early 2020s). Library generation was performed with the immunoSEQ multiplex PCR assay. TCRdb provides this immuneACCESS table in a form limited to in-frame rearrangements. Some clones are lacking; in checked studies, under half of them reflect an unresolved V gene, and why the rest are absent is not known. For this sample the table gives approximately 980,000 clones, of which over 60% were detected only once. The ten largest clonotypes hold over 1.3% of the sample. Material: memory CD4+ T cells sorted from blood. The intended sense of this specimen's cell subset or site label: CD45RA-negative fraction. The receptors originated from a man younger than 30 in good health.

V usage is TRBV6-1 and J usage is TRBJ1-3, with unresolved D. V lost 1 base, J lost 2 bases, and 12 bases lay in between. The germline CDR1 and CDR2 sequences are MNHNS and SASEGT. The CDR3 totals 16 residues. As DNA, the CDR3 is TGTGCCAGCAGTGAAGTGCGGGTGCAGACTGGAAACACCATATATTTT. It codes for CASSEVRVQTGNTIYF.

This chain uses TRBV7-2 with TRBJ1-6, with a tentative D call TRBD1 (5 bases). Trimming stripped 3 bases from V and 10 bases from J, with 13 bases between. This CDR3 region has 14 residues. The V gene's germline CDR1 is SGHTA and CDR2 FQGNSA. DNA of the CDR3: TGTGCCAGCAGCTTTTCAGGGTCCGAGTCACCCCTCCACTTT. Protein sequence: CASSFSGSESPLHF.

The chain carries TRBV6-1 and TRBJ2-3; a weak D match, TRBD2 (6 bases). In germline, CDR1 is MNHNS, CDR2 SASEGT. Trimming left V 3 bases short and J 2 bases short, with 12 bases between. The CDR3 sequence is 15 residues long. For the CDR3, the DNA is TGTGCCAGCAGTGATCTAGGCGGGGACACAGATACGCAGTATTTT. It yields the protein CASSDLGGDTDTQYF.

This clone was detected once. CDR3 loop: CASSRDRGHEQYF. The CDR3 DNA reads TGCGCCAGCAGCCGAGACAGGGGCCACGAGCAGTACTTC. The chain employs TRBV5-1 and TRBJ2-7, with TRBD1 matching 8 bases. Germline V gives CDR1 SGHRS, CDR2 YFSETQ. The junction had 5 bases not matched to a gene; V was cut back by 4 bases and J by 5 bases. This CDR3 region has 13 residues.

The CDR3 DNA sequence: TGTGCCAGCAGCCTTAGGGCCTCCGCTAATGAAAAACTGTTTTTT. Amino acid sequence: CASSLRASANEKLFF. This rearrangement joins TRBV11-2 to TRBJ1-4; D is unresolved. Germline CDR1 reads SGHAT; CDR2 reads FQNNGV. The CDR3 is made up of 15 amino acids. The V gene lost 5 bases and the J gene lost 3 bases, with 13 bases spanning the gap.